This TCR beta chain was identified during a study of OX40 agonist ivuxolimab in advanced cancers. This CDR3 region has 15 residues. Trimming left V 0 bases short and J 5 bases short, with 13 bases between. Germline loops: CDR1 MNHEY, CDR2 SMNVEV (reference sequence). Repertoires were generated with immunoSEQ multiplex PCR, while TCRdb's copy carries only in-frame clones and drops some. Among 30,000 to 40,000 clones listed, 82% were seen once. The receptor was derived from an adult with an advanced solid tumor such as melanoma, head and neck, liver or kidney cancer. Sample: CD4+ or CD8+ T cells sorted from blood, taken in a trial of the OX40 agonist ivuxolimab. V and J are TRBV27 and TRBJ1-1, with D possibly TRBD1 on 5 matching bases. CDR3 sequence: CASSLSGIGGTEAFF. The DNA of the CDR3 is TGTGCCAGCAGTTTATCAGGGATTGGGGGGACTGAAGCTTTCTTT.